This T cell receptor (beta chain) was sequenced in a study of T cell responses to AZD1222 COVID-19 vaccine. Study-wide results and limits: Compared with day 0, the breadth and depth of the Spike-specific TCR repertoire rose significantly after two doses of AZD1222. Clonal diversity may have been underestimated, and the donors were mostly white British, with more females than males. Nearly half of unique spike-specific TCRs reportedly avoided B.1.351 and B.1.1.7 mutated regions.

Germline CDR1 MNHEY, CDR2 SMNVEV (reference sequence). This CDR3 spans 15 amino acids. V was clipped by 3 bases and J by 0 bases, with 11 bases between them. This clone was picked up a small number of times. Its antigen remains unidentified. Profiling relied on immunoSEQ multiplex PCR, and the TCRdb table lists in-frame clones only, not all of them. The sample includes 150,000 to 200,000 clones, roughly 91% seen only once; the top ten take approximately 26%. The clonotype comes from an adult who received the AZD1222 COVID-19 vaccine. V usage is TRBV27 and J usage is TRBJ1-1; D gene unclear. The starting material was peripheral blood, obtained 28 days after the second AZD1222 dose. CDR3 sequence: CASSFNQKMNTEAFF. CDR3 in DNA: TGTGCCAGCAGTTTCAACCAGAAGATGAACACTGAAGCTTTCTTT.